This T cell receptor beta chain originates from a study of cytomegalovirus exposure and HLA in healthy donors. Germline CDR1 is GTSNPN and CDR2 is SVGIG (reference sequence). CDR3 size: 15 residues. The V gene lost 1 base and the J gene lost 3 bases, with 10 bases spanning the gap. This clone appeared a few times. The PCR ran on 60 Vbeta and 13 Jbeta primers. Here immunoSEQ multiplex PCR was the method, and the copy in TCRdb shows in-frame clones only, minus some. The sample has 150,000 to 200,000 clones, roughly four fifths seen once; the top ten hold roughly 1.9%. This sequence was found in a woman under 40 in good health and CMV-seropositive. The chain links TRBV30 to TRBJ1-6; the D gene is possibly TRBD1 (6 bases). Input material: PBMCs. The CDR3 loop is CAWSEGVYYNSPLHF. In DNA form, the CDR3 reads TGTGCCTGGAGTGAGGGGGTATACTATAATTCACCCCTCCACTTT.